A selection of T cell receptor beta chains follows, all from one sample in a study of blood T cell repertoires in COVID-19. Data came from immunoSEQ multiplex PCR; TCRdb stores just in-frame clones and leaves some out. Counted here are hundreds of thousands of clones, over 75% occurring once; the ten biggest clones make up more than 1.5%. Sequencing was carried out using PBMCs or T cells enriched from blood (not recorded which). Receptors originate from a man aged 35 to 55 who had recovered from COVID-19. Each CDR3 is given with its conserved first and last residue. The D gene is left open where the match is weak. A clone size is listed for some rows: how often the clone was seen (once, few, many), or a class if it is expanded.

d_gene	j_gene	v_gene	abundance	CDR3aa	CDR3nt
TRBD1	TRBJ2-7	TRBV7-8	.	CASSWGQGYEQYF	TGTGCCAGCAGCTGGGGACAGGGGTACGAGCAGTACTTC
.	TRBJ1-1	TRBV3-1/TRBV3-2	.	CASSQWGDTEAFF	TGTGCCAGCAGCCAGTGGGGGGACACTGAAGCTTTCTTT
.	TRBJ1-1	TRBV6-6	.	CASSNLEEAFF	TGTGCCAGCAGCAACCTAGAGGAAGCTTTCTTT
.	TRBJ2-1	TRBV9	.	CASSAGLQYNEQFF	TGTGCCAGCAGCGCGGGACTTCAATACAATGAGCAGTTCTTC
.	TRBJ2-1	TRBV11-3	.	CASSLVSGSYNEQFF	TGTGCCAGCAGCTTAGTTTCCGGCTCCTACAATGAGCAGTTCTTC
.	TRBJ2-7	TRBV4-3	.	CASSQSGDANEQYF	TGCGCCAGCAGCCAATCAGGGGATGCGAACGAGCAGTACTTC
TRBD1	TRBJ2-7	TRBV30	.	CAWSEGAGGDEQYF	TGTGCCTGGAGTGAGGGGGCAGGGGGAGACGAGCAGTACTTC
.	TRBJ1-1	TRBV11-1	.	CASLALGTEAFF	TGTGCCAGCTTAGCCCTTGGCACTGAAGCTTTCTTT
TRBD1	TRBJ1-2	TRBV27	.	CASSVGQGDIGYTF	TGTGCCAGCAGTGTCGGACAGGGAGATATTGGCTACACCTTC
TRBD2	TRBJ2-4	TRBV7-2	once	CASSSLAVTNIQYF	TGTGCCAGCAGCTCGCTAGCGGTCACAAACATTCAGTACTTC
.	TRBJ1-1	TRBV27	once	CASRSLVHPGTEAFF	TGTGCCAGCAGGTCCCTCGTCCACCCCGGGACAGAAGCTTTCTTT
TRBD2	TRBJ2-7	TRBV7-3	.	CASSLRSGGSYEQYF	TGTGCCAGCAGCTTACGTAGCGGGGGGTCATACGAGCAGTACTTC
TRBD1	TRBJ2-7	TRBV27	.	CASSSEGPGQGYEQYF	TGTGCCAGCAGTTCCGAGGGGCCGGGACAGGGCTACGAGCAGTACTTC
.	TRBJ2-7	TRBV30	once	CAWSPTFSEQYF	TGTGCCTGGAGTCCCACGTTCAGCGAGCAGTACTTC
TRBD2	TRBJ2-5	TRBV19	.	CASRSLADQETQYF	TGTGCCAGTAGATCACTAGCGGATCAAGAGACCCAGTACTTC
.	TRBJ1-5	TRBV7-2	once	CASSLVAGFDQPQHF	TGTGCCAGCAGCTTAGTAGCGGGGTTCGATCAGCCCCAGCATTTT
.	TRBJ1-5	TRBV13	.	CASSSGLYNQPQHF	TGTGCCAGCAGCTCAGGACTGTACAATCAGCCCCAGCATTTT
TRBD1	TRBJ1-1	TRBV19	few	CASIAGGGTEAFF	TGTGCCAGCATTGCAGGGGGTGGTACTGAAGCTTTCTTT
TRBD2	TRBJ2-3	TRBV2	.	CASSGASGGPGTQYF	TGTGCCAGCAGTGGGGCTAGCGGGGGACCCGGCACGCAGTATTTT
.	TRBJ1-1	TRBV5-1	once	CASSPTGDGLTEAFF	TGCGCCAGCAGCCCCACGGGGGATGGGTTAACTGAAGCTTTCTTT
.	TRBJ2-3	TRBV19	.	CASSIGLGPDTQYF	TGTGCCAGTAGTATTGGGCTGGGTCCAGATACGCAGTATTTT
.	TRBJ2-2	TRBV11-3	once	CASSLGGSQTGELFF	TGTGCCAGCAGCTTAGGAGGGTCCCAGACCGGGGAGCTGTTTTTT
.	TRBJ2-7	TRBV5-6	.	CASSLASGGGFHEQYF	TGTGCCAGCAGCTTGGCGTCGGGGGGCGGTTTCCACGAGCAGTACTTC
TRBD2	TRBJ2-3	TRBV9	.	CASSVGLAHTDTQYF	TGTGCCAGCAGCGTAGGACTAGCTCACACAGATACGCAGTATTTT
TRBD2	TRBJ2-1	TRBV19	.	CASMKRGAYNEQFF	TGTGCCAGTATGAAGCGGGGGGCCTACAATGAGCAGTTCTTC
TRBD1	TRBJ1-1	TRBV6-5	.	CASRRQGEAFF	TGTGCCAGCAGACGACAGGGTGAAGCTTTCTTT
TRBD1	TRBJ1-5	TRBV28	.	CASRTLQGSNQPQHF	TGTGCCAGCCGAACCTTACAGGGGAGCAATCAGCCCCAGCATTTT
.	TRBJ2-3	TRBV7-9	.	CASPPAQGADTQYF	TGTGCCAGCCCCCCCGCCCAAGGGGCAGATACGCAGTATTTT
.	TRBJ1-5	TRBV7-2	.	CASSLKGSQPQHF	TGTGCCAGCAGCTTAAAGGGGTCTCAGCCCCAGCATTTT
.	TRBJ2-1	TRBV19	.	CASSIQGSSYNEQFF	TGTGCCAGTAGTATACAGGGTAGCTCCTACAATGAGCAGTTCTTC
TRBD2	TRBJ2-1	TRBV9	.	CASSAKKAGGYNEQFF	TGTGCCAGCAGCGCTAAGAAAGCGGGGGGGTACAATGAGCAGTTCTTC
.	TRBJ2-5	TRBV15	few	CATSRDQGSGETQYF	TGTGCCACCAGCAGAGACCAGGGTTCAGGGGAGACCCAGTACTTC
TRBD2	TRBJ2-3	TRBV6-2/TRBV6-3	.	CASSQGLAGGPDTQYF	TGTGCCAGCAGCCAAGGACTAGCGGGAGGGCCAGATACGCAGTATTTT
TRBD1	TRBJ2-5	TRBV10-1	.	CASIGTGGWVETQYF	TGCGCCAGCATTGGGACAGGGGGCTGGGTAGAGACCCAGTACTTC
TRBD2	TRBJ2-7	TRBV29-1	.	CSVEAGLASYEQYF	TGCAGCGTTGAGGCGGGACTAGCGTCCTACGAGCAGTACTTC
.	TRBJ1-6	TRBV2	.	CASIETGSRVSPLHF	TGTGCCAGCATAGAAACCGGGTCTCGGGTCTCCCCCCTCCACTTT
.	TRBJ2-7	TRBV30	.	CASSEESYEQYF	TGTGCCTCCTCCGAGGAATCCTACGAGCAGTACTTC
.	TRBJ1-2	TRBV7-9	.	CASSLRSADGYTF	TGTGCCAGCAGTTTAAGGTCTGCGGATGGCTACACCTTC
TRBD1	TRBJ2-2	TRBV11-3	once	CASSLDHEGARTGELFF	TGTGCCAGCAGCTTAGATCATGAGGGGGCTCGCACCGGGGAGCTGTTTTTT
.	TRBJ2-1	TRBV5-4	.	CASSLEYGRVYEQFF	TGTGCCAGCAGCTTGGAATATGGCAGGGTTTATGAGCAGTTCTTC
.	TRBJ1-5	TRBV6-2/TRBV6-3	.	CASSAWTAGNQPQHF	TGTGCCAGCAGTGCCTGGACAGCGGGCAATCAGCCCCAGCATTTT
TRBD2	TRBJ2-3	TRBV11-1	.	CASSLGTGTSVHTQYF	TGTGCCAGCAGCCTCGGTACCGGGACTAGTGTACATACGCAGTATTTT
TRBD1	TRBJ1-4	TRBV5-1	.	CASSSGQGTNEKLFF	TGCGCCAGCAGCTCCGGACAGGGGACTAATGAAAAACTGTTTTTT
.	TRBJ1-2	TRBV7-2	.	CASSFRGSSGYTF	TGTGCCAGCAGTTTTAGAGGGAGCAGTGGCTACACCTTC
TRBD2	TRBJ2-7	TRBV28	.	CASEREGLYEQYF	TGTGCCAGCGAGCGGGAGGGCCTCTACGAGCAGTACTTC